This T cell receptor beta chain was identified during a study of T cell clones after liver transplantation. Study information: Without induction therapy, subjects received standard immunosuppression until 12-24 months post-transplant.

Libraries were prepared by immunoSEQ multiplex PCR; TCRdb keeps only in-frame clonotypes and omits some of them. The sample includes roughly 120,000 clones, 90% of them seen just once. Per the germline V gene, CDR1 is SGHTA and CDR2 is FQGTGA. The V end lost 5 bases, the J end lost 2 bases, and 11 bases lay between the germline ends. The CDR3 is 14 residues long. The chain joins TRBV7-3 to TRBJ2-3; D may match TRBD1 or TRBD2 (5 bases each). The TCR originated in a human patient who received a liver transplant. Some T cells could come from the graft donor. The source was CD4+ T cells from blood, collected 12 months after liver transplant. The CDR3 spells CASSLGTPTDTQYF. In DNA form, the CDR3 reads TGTGCCAGCAGCCTCGGGACCCCCACAGATACGCAGTATTTT.